The present T cell receptor (beta chain) was sequenced within a study of Graves' ophthalmopathy and Graves' hyperthyroidism (dated by TCRdb to the late 2010s). For the study in its entirety: Peripheral blood samples were taken at the time of initial diagnosis, before any treatment was given. The study used TCR beta repertoire signatures to distinguish Graves' ophthalmopathy from Graves' hyperthyroidism and to predict progression to ophthalmopathy. In total, approximately 140 blood samples were TCR-sequenced: 43 ophthalmopathy, some 72 hyperthyroidism and roughly 17 hyperthyroidism-to-ophthalmopathy patients. To explore V-J signatures distinguishing ophthalmopathy from hyperthyroidism, a discovery set of around 97 patients (about 41 ophthalmopathy, about 57 stable hyperthyroidism) was enrolled. The independent validation cohort included 18 to 20 hyperthyroidism patients plus 17 patients who later progressed from hyperthyroidism to ophthalmopathy. In over 5 hyperthyroidism patients, the T-cell repertoire of thyroid tissue was compared with the T-cell repertoire of blood. Once sampling was done, hyperthyroidism patients were given methimazole at a starting dose of 30 mg daily, while ophthalmopathy patients were given high-dose intravenous methylprednisolone. Points the paper makes about the study in general: In validation, the model predicted ophthalmopathy progression with nearly 71% sensitivity and 72% to 80% specificity; roughly eleven predicted patients were CT-confirmed with GO in a median of approximately 6.5 months. Most expanded thyroid clonotypes with a frequency above 0.001 also appeared in blood, which suggests that blood repertoires may reflect the immune response in the thyroid. Sample size was not predetermined statistically, and investigators were not blinded to group allocation. The 13-signature model separated ophthalmopathy from stable hyperthyroidism with roughly 88% sensitivity and about 81% specificity in cross-validation, and 80%/75% in the test set.

For repertoire sequencing, the TCR beta CDR3 regions were amplified from RNA transcripts. A first-round RT-PCR used HTBI primers with the Qiagen OneStep RT-PCR kit, followed by a second-round multiplex PCR, size selection and purification. Sequencing of the libraries was carried out on an Illumina HiSeq2000 in paired-end mode with 100 bp reads. Turning to the authors' computational methods: Reads were processed with SOAPnuke, discarding reads with adapters, uncalled bases, mean Phred below 15, or no exact constant-primer or identifier match. COPE v1.2.5 was used to merge high-quality paired reads. Unique nucleotide sequences were defined as clonotypes and aligned to IMGT TRB V, D and J references using MiTCR v1.1. The analysis was limited to V-J combinations with a frequency above 0.0001, which together covered about 99% of repertoires. For each V-J combination, a TCR clonal expansion and chaos score was defined as F50 clonal expansion divided by the chaos observed in the TCRdist matrix. Features were reduced by Welch's t-statistics and random forest to some 13 V-J combinations, which fed a naive Bayes classifier. The similarity between thyroid and blood repertoires was quantified using the Morisita-Horn index. The public reads were run again by TCRdb, first through fastp at Q25 and then through MiXCR, and only productive beta chains were kept. Merged by CDR3 protein, the rows form single entries marked with the most common genes and DNA. None of the V and J calls come from the authors' own analysis; TCRdb made them. The sample has some 350,000 distinct CDR3 sequences on record, roughly a sixth of them singletons. The ten biggest clones cover roughly 2.3% of the sample.

This clonotype was observed many times. Its binding antigen is unknown. It has no much larger one-base neighbor in the sample; base qualities were not kept. A patient counted as having stable hyperthyroidism if there was no progression to ophthalmopathy within 18 months of follow-up. Patients with hyperthyroidism were aged 18 to 65 years, had been newly diagnosed, and had a disease duration of less than 2 months. Patients with other autoimmune diseases, uncontrolled infections, pregnancy or lactation were excluded from the study. Diagnosis relied on clinical symptoms, serum thyroxine, TRAb, thyroid ultrasound and orbital computed tomography. PBMCs were isolated from 10 ml of fresh peripheral blood by Ficoll-Paque density gradient centrifugation. Total RNA was extracted with Trizol reagent and quality-checked on an Agilent 2100 Bioanalyzer. Sequences MNHEY (CDR1) and SVGAGI (CDR2) are obtained from the germline V gene. The CDR3 numbers 16 residues from cysteine through phenylalanine. Just CDR3 DNA is preserved here, 48 bases in frame from base 1. The V and J ends are trimmed by 0 bases and 2 bases, leaving 10 bases between them.

This TCR was sampled from an adult woman with stable Graves' hyperthyroidism. The chain is assembled from TRBV6-5 and TRBJ2-2; there is no confident call for the D gene. The sequenced material came from peripheral blood. CDR3 loop: CASSYSRRTNTGELFF. Read as DNA, the sequence is TGTGCCAGCAGTTACTCGAGAAGGACCAACACCGGGGAGCTGTTTTTT.